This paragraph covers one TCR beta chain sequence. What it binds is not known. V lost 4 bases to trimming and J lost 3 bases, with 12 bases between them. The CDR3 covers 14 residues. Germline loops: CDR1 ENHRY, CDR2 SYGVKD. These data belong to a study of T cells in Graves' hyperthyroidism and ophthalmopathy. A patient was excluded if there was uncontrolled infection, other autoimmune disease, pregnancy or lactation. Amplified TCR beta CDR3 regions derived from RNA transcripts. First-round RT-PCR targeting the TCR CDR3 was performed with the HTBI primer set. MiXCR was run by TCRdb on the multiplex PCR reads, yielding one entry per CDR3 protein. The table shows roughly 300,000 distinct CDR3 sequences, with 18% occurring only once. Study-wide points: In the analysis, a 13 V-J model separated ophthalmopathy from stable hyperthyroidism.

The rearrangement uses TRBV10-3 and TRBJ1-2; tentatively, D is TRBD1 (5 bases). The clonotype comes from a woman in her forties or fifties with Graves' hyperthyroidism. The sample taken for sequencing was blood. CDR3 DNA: TGTGCCATCAGTGGGCTAGACAGTGACTATGGCTACACCTTC. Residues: CAISGLDSDYGYTF.